One TCR beta chain is described in this entry. Its antigen remains unknown. This specimen belongs to a study of OX40 agonist ivuxolimab in advanced cancers. The V gene lost 4 bases and the J gene lost 7 bases, with 8 bases spanning the gap. The germline V gene has CDR1 LNHDA and CDR2 SQIVND (reference sequence). This CDR3 has 12 residues. Whole-study results and caveats: The expanded peripheral T cells' antigen specificity was not determined. At 0.1 to 3.0 mg/kg, clonal expansion of CD4+ and CD8+ blood T cells had occurred by week 6. There were, on average, more expanded clones in CD8+ T cells than in CD4+.

At cycle 4 day 1, cycle 7 day 1, and baseline, blood was sampled. Produced via immunoSEQ multiplex PCR; TCRdb's table is partial and in-frame only. The profile covers 45,000 to 55,000 clones, with approximately 85% appearing a single time and 3.4% taken by the ten largest. The chain carries TRBV19 and TRBJ2-1, with D uncertain. This clonotype was sampled from an adult with an advanced solid tumor such as melanoma, head and neck, liver or kidney cancer. Specimen: CD4+ or CD8+ T cells sorted from blood, collected in a trial of the OX40 agonist ivuxolimab. This chain's CDR3 is CASSTRGNEQFF. The DNA of the CDR3 is TGTGCCAGTAGTACTCGTGGGAATGAGCAGTTCTTC.